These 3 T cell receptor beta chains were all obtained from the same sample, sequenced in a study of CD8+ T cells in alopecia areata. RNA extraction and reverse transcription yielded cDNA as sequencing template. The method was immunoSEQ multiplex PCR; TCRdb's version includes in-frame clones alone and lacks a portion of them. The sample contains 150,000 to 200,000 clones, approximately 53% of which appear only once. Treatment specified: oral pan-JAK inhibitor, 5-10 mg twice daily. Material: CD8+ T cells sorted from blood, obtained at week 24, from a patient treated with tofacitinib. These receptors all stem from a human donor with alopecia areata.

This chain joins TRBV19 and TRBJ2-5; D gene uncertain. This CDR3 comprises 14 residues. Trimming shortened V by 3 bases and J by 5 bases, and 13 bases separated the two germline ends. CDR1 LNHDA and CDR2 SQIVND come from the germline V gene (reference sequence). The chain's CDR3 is CASSIRLAGETQYF. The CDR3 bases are TGTGCCAGTAGTATCCGACTTGCCGGTGAGACCCAGTACTTC.

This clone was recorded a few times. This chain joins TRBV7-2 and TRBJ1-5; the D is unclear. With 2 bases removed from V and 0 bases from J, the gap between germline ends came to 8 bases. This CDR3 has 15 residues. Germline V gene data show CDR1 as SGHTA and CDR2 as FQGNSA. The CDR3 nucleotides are TGTGCCAGCAGCTTAACATGGTTTAGCAATCAGCCCCAGCATTTT. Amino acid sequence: CASSLTWFSNQPQHF.

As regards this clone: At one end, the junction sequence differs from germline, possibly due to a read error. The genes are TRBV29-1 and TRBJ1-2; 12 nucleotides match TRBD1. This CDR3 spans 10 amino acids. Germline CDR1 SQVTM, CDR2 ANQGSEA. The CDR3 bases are TGCAGCGTTGAAGGGGACAGGGGGCTCTTC. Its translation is CSVEGDRGLF.